This entry describes one T cell receptor beta chain. It has no known antigen specificity. No clone much larger than this one lies a single base away; base qualities are absent. At the DNA level, this CDR3 is encoded by other sequences in the same sample as well. Library preparation used the immunoSEQ multiplex PCR assay. A mixture of 60 forward primers for TCR Vbeta segments and 13 reverse primers for TCR Jbeta segments was used in the multiplex PCR. The CDR3 region of rearranged TCR beta genes was amplified from genomic DNA with a multiplex PCR assay. The Illumina HiSeq System was used to sequence the amplified TCR beta libraries as 87-base-pair reads. The original pipeline was this. Across the 700 or so repertoires, a later analysis counted 78 million or so unique TCR beta chains, roughly 11 million of which were shared by at least two donors. Raw reads were error-corrected and collapsed into unique sequences by a nearest-neighbor algorithm in which closely related sequences were merged to remove PCR and sequencing errors. Alignment of CDR3 sequences to IMGT reference sequences was used to assign V, D and J gene segments. For a sequence to be retained, at least a six-nucleotide match to both a V gene segment and a J gene segment was required. A rearrangement counted as productive if the CDR3 had no stop codons and remained in frame with V and J, and every other rearrangement counted as non-productive. CDR3 was defined according to IMGT convention as the region running from the second conserved V-encoded cysteine to the conserved J-encoded phenylalanine. The earlier analysis of some 550 of the donors excluded any sequence lacking an unambiguous match to a single V gene segment. In an earlier analysis of several hundred of the donors, a V segment was called functional when productive rearrangements were above 56.7%, and segregating when the standard deviation between donors exceeded 5%. A statistical classification framework was built for diagnosing cytomegalovirus status from the catalog of TCR beta chain sequences. In a later analysis, V and J genes were assigned by comparing TCR nucleotide sequences against IMGT/GENE-DB human TR gene sequences. Using the TCRdist pipeline, a later analysis assigned CDR3 sequences along with most-parsimonious VDJ recombination scenarios. In a later analysis, each TCR beta chain was defined by its CDR3 amino acid sequence together with its V-gene family, and reads without a unique V-gene family were excluded. A later analysis removed 500 to 650 highly shared, low-generation-probability nucleotide sequences to deal with suspected cross-contamination and a sequencing artifact. In a later analysis, a clonal expansion index was calculated for each public chain from normalized within-repertoire ranks of inferred template counts. A later analysis computed generation probabilities with a VDJ recombination model fitted to out-of-frame rearrangements, and checked the results against IGoR. Hypergeometric tests were used in a later analysis to score TCR-TCR, TCR-HLA and TCR-CMV co-occurrence, with a repertoire-size bias correction applied to the TCR pairs. A later analysis estimated false discovery rates by permuting HLA or CMV assignments 20 times. A later analysis grouped co-occurring TCRs with DBSCAN, adding TCRdist sequence similarity when clustering within HLA-allele-positive subsets. Repertoires with fewer than 30,000 or more than 120,000 public chains were left out of co-occurrence clustering, as were about five repertoires with anomalous nucleotide sharing. TCRdb's version of the immuneACCESS table is confined to in-frame rearrangements and falls short of the full clone set. An unresolved V gene accounts for under half of the shortfall where checked; the remainder is of unknown origin. The V and J calls and the clone size are those of that table, but D and trimming were determined from the DNA. Across this sample there are some 120,000 clones, with roughly 74% seen only once. The ten biggest clones cover approximately 5.4% of the sample.

The sample comes from a study of cytomegalovirus exposure and HLA in healthy donors (dated by TCRdb to the late 2010s). Looking at the study overall: According to an earlier analysis of a few hundred of the donors, about 190 million T cells yielded some 110 million unique TCR beta sequences and about 300 Gb of sequence data. Roughly 300 gigabases of sequencing data and tens of millions of unique TCR sequences were included in an early release covering about 700 HLA-typed donors. Among the roughly 380 genotyped donors, about 83% belonged to the genetic ancestry cluster associated with self-reported Caucasian donors. The aim of the study was to test whether cataloging public T cell receptors could identify signatures of past pathogen exposure. The T cell repertoires of several hundred subjects were profiled by immunosequencing and related to cytomegalovirus serostatus. In addition to the first cohort of roughly 700 subjects, a separate validation cohort of 120 different subjects was used. High-throughput TCR immunosequencing, statistical association of individual TCRs with disease status, and machine learning were combined to predict cytomegalovirus infection status. To study patterns of TCR occurrence, a later analysis re-analyzed previously published TCR beta repertoires from 500 to 850 donors and added high-resolution HLA genotyping. Rather than drawing on any new phenotypic data, the later analysis identified candidate immune exposures from TCR beta sequences and the way those sequences occurred across donors. To decide whether each TCR beta V gene segment behaved as functional or pseudogenic, an earlier analysis of several hundred of the donors relied on high-throughput TCR beta sequencing. Donor age, sex, ethnicity and CMV serostatus were collected together with the repertoire data. A later genetic analysis took genome-wide SNP genotypes for about 55% of the 666 donors and used that subset as a discovery cohort. Every repertoire in the discovery cohort had been generated on one and the same sequencing platform. Both class I and class II loci were covered by HLA typing, at four-digit resolution. The number of typed donors differed by locus: 629-630 for A, B, C, DRB1 and DQB1; some 540 for DQA1; roughly 600 for DPA1; and 400 to 480 for DPB1. Four or five DR-DQ haplotypes were handled as single units for association and clustering, since linkage in the cohort was strong. Among almost 400 genotyped donors of the cohort, an average of roughly 240,000 unique TCR beta nucleotide sequences were sequenced per donor, roughly 20% of them non-productive. Findings and caveats that apply to the study as a whole: In a later analysis, the rate of TCR association differed among HLA loci, with DRB1 alleles having the most associated TCRs and HLA-C alleles having the fewest. In a later analysis, HLA-associated TCR beta chains were found to be more clonally expanded and to have lower generation probabilities than equally common non-associated chains. A further reported finding was that TCR beta sequences accurately predicted the HLA-A and HLA-B alleles for most subjects in the first cohort. According to a later genetic analysis, donors in an Asian-associated ancestry cluster had fewer N-insertions in productive TCRs than the roughly 700-donor mean. At a false discovery rate of 0.05, a later analysis linked 15,000 to 20,000 TCR beta sequences to specific HLA alleles. Because some donors lacked HLA typing at each locus, the association tests relied only on the typed subset. A few of the identified cytomegalovirus-associated TCR beta chains were confirmed in vitro to be specific for cytomegalovirus antigens. In an earlier analysis of around 500 of the donors, most TCR beta V segments appeared in productive rearrangements about 87% or about 30% of the time, broadly matching IMGT annotations. The 87-base-pair reads could not distinguish some IMGT-functional V segments, including TRBV6-2 and TRBV6-3, so those segments were excluded. Roughly uniform sequencing depth across donors was assumed in presence/absence analyses, although this assumption may not hold. A later genetic analysis associated a missense DCLRE1C variant with V-gene and J-gene trimming of TCR beta chains, and an independent cohort replicated the association. According to a later analysis, most CMV-associated TCR beta chains appeared to be HLA-restricted, and the HLA associations seemed to be driven largely by CMV exposure. Linkage disequilibrium might explain the correlated functional status among segregating V segments, but an unknown experimental factor could not be excluded. The classifier was reported to diagnose cytomegalovirus status with high specificity and sensitivity in both the original cohort and the validation cohort. A total of fewer than 200 TCR beta chains were listed by the study as associated with cytomegalovirus. The only immune exposure information available for the cohort was CMV serostatus. The authors suggested that the approach could potentially be generalized to other disease states and immunological phenotypes. In a later analysis, several top co-occurrence clusters were reported to appear linked to parvovirus B19, influenza, CMV and Epstein-Barr virus. Across donors, most TCR sequences were observed very rarely, whereas some public TCRs were present in many individuals. The earlier analysis of almost 600 of the donors excluded roughly 17 rarely observed V segments, including chromosome 9 orphons, because counts were too low. A cluster of highly shared sequence variants was judged likely to be a technical artifact of the sequencing pipeline. In this cohort, only TCR beta chains were sequenced, and detectable features were limited by the absence of alpha or paired-chain data. Assigning TCR associations to individual alleles was difficult when HLA alleles, especially DR and DQ, strongly co-occurred.

Ends trimmed: V by 4 bases, J by 3 bases; bases unmatched to a gene: 1. CDR1 LNHDA and CDR2 SQIVND were looked up in the germline V gene (reference sequence). Measured from the cysteine to the phenylalanine, the CDR3 is 14 residues long. Of all the DNA, just the CDR3 is kept, 42 bases in frame from base 1. In total, 630 or so healthy bone marrow donors made up the cohort. At the time of sampling, all cohort members were nominally healthy, though unrecorded immune exposures were likely present. The donor tested CMV seropositive and was one of the 289 seropositive cohort members. Every donor gave a peripheral blood sample, and the peripheral blood mononuclear cells from that sample were used for TCR beta sequencing. The Qiagen DNeasy Blood Extraction Kit was used to extract genomic DNA from the blood cell samples.

The sequence links TRBV19 to TRBJ2-3, with TRBD2 matching 10 junction bases. Input material: PBMCs. The clonotype was recovered from a woman aged 45-65 years in good health and CMV-seropositive. The CDR3 corresponds to CASSTSGGTDTQYF. The DNA is as follows: TGTGCCAGTAGTACTAGCGGGGGTACAGATACGCAGTATTTT. The full variable domain, with segments outside the CDR3 supplied by the reference TRBV19 and TRBJ2-3 proteins, appears as DGGITQSPKYLFRKEGQNVTLSCEQNLNHDAMYWYRQDPGQGLRLIYYSQIVNDFQKGDIAEGYSVSREKKESFPLTVTSAQKNPTAFYLCASSTSGGTDTQYFGPGTRLTVL.